These T cell receptor beta chains were read from a single sample in a study of T cells after yellow fever vaccination. One entry per CDR3 protein, called by TCRdb with MiXCR from the 5' RACE reads. The table has just over 250,000 distinct CDR3 sequences, about 5.2% seen once; the top ten hold approximately 3.5%. This material consisted of CD4+ T cells sorted from PBMCs, taken on the day of the yellow fever booster vaccination. Receptors originate from a man younger than 30 who received the YFV17D yellow fever vaccine. The conserved cysteine and the conserved F or W are not part of the CDR3 here.

v_call	j_call	cdr3_aa
TRBV6-6	TRBJ2-4	ASRGPGAKNIQY
TRBV15	TRBJ2-2	ATSRARDGGELF
TRBV7-8	TRBJ2-6	ASSLDGRSGANVLT
TRBV29-1	TRBJ1-2	SVWDATNYGYT
TRBV4-1	TRBJ2-3	ASSQVNRGRKY
TRBV18	TRBJ2-1	ASSRQGLANEQF
TRBV18	TRBJ2-7	ASSPEGTYGGQY
TRBV25-1	TRBJ2-7	ASSEYRETHEQY
TRBV24-1	TRBJ1-2	ATSDETSGGYT
TRBV4-3	TRBJ1-2	ASSQDPGGRGEGYT
TRBV6-5	TRBJ1-2	ASSYGGRGYT